One and the same sample provided the 23 T cell receptor beta chains below, sequenced in a study of CD8+ T cells in alopecia areata. cDNA serving as the sequencing template came from extracted, reverse transcribed RNA. Profiling relied on immunoSEQ multiplex PCR, and the TCRdb table lists in-frame clones only, not all of them. The table has about 210,000 clones, around 66% seen once. Treatment indicated: oral pan-JAK inhibitor, 5-10 mg twice daily. This sample comprised CD4+ T cells sorted from blood, obtained at week 4, from a patient treated with tofacitinib. The receptors shown here come from a human donor with alopecia areata.

About this clone: The junction and the germline gene differ at one end; a read error may be behind it. V gene TRBV4-1 combines with J gene TRBJ2-3; D may be TRBD1 or TRBD2 (7 bases each). There are 18 residues in the CDR3. Germline V gene data show CDR1 as MGHRA and CDR2 as YSYEKL. Written as DNA, the CDR3 is TGCGCCAGCAGTCAAGAAGCGCCGGGGGGCAGGGGGACAGATACGCAGTATTTT. Amino acids: CASSQEAPGGRGTDTQYF.

The chain carries TRBV7-2 and TRBJ1-1; TRBD1 matches 11 bases. The CDR3 runs 17 residues. The germline V gene encodes CDR1 SGHTA and CDR2 FQGNSA. After removal of 3 bases from V and 4 bases from J, the junction contained 10 bases not matched to a gene. The CDR3 nucleotides read TGTGCCAGCAGCTTCTGGACAGGGGGCGAGAAATCCACTGAAGCTTTCTTT. This codes for CASSFWTGGEKSTEAFF. Looking up the rest from reference TRBV7-2 and TRBJ1-1 gives the full variable domain: GAGVSQSPSNKVTEKGKDVELRCDPISGHTALYWYRQSLGQGLEFLIYFQGNSAPDKSGLPSDRFSAERTGGSVSTLTIQRTQQEDSAVYLCASSFWTGGEKSTEAFFGQGTRLTVV.

The chain couples TRBV5-1 to TRBJ2-3; 8 bases map to TRBD2. The CDR3 contains 16 residues. Looked up from germline, CDR1 is SGHRS and CDR2 is YFSETQ. Trimming removed 0 bases from V and 2 bases from J; junction bases left unmatched: 5. The CDR3 loop reads CASSLGLSGVTDTQYF. CDR3 in DNA: TGCGCCAGCAGCTTGGGTCTTAGCGGGGTCACAGATACGCAGTATTTT.

In this sample, this clone turned up once. The gene calls are TRBV5-1 and TRBJ1-4, with D possibly TRBD1 on 6 matching bases. Germline V gene lookup returns CDR1 SGHRS and CDR2 YFSETQ. This CDR3 has 15 amino acids. V was shortened by 5 bases and J by 8 bases, with 19 bases between the two germline ends. CDR3 protein: CASRGLGGAQEKLFF. DNA for the CDR3: TGCGCCAGCAGAGGATTAGGGGGGGCGCAGGAAAAACTGTTTTTT.

V usage is TRBV30 and J usage is TRBJ1-3; D unclear. The V end lost 5 bases, the J end lost 0 bases, and 11 bases lay between the germline ends. CDR1 is GTSNPN, CDR2 SVGIG, per germline (reference sequence). The CDR3 is 14 amino acids. CDR3 region: CAWGGDTSGNTIYF. The CDR3, as DNA: TGTGCCTGGGGAGGTGACACCTCTGGAAACACCATATATTTT.

The chain carries TRBV19 and TRBJ2-7; TRBD1 matches 10 bases. Trimming removed 5 bases from V and 3 bases from J; junction bases left unmatched: 4. From germline, CDR1 is LNHDA and CDR2 SQIVND (reference sequence). The CDR3 loop spans 14 amino acids. Here the CDR3 reads CASSDRDRGYEQYF. CDR3 DNA: TGTGCCAGTAGTGACCGGGACAGGGGCTACGAGCAGTACTTC.

The chain combines TRBV11-2 with TRBJ1-1, with 9 bases identical to TRBD1. With 5 bases clipped from V and 4 bases from J, the junction kept 5 bases outside the gene matches. Germline CDR1 SGHAT, CDR2 FQNNGV. This CDR3 is 14 amino acids long. This CDR3 is CASSQDRGSTEAFF. The CDR3 bases are TGTGCCAGCAGCCAGGACAGGGGAAGCACTGAAGCTTTCTTT.

In nucleotides, the CDR3 is TGCAGCGTTCATGGCGGGGTCACAGATACGCAGTATTTT. It specifies CSVHGGVTDTQYF. The rearrangement joins TRBV29-1 to TRBJ2-3; possibly TRBD2 for D (6 bases). The CDR3 has 13 amino acids. V was cut by 5 bases and J by 2 bases, with 11 bases left in between. CDR1 and CDR2 from the germline V gene are SQVTM and ANQGSEA.

J is TRBJ1-1 and V is TRBV18; TRBD1 matches at 12 bases. V trimming: 8 bases; J trimming: 11 bases; junction bases outside the gene matches: 12. This CDR3 is built from 14 residues. CDR1 is KGHSH, CDR2 LQKENI, per germline. This CDR3 reads CASTSGQGAFGAFF. The CDR3 DNA sequence: TGTGCCAGCACCTCGGGACAGGGGGCCTTTGGGGCTTTCTTT.

In its sample, this clone was seen once. The chain recombines TRBV7-2 with TRBJ2-2; possible D gene TRBD2, 5 bases. Trimming cost V 4 bases and J 7 bases, with 13 bases left between them. The CDR3 spans 14 residues. CDR1 and CDR2 (germline): SGHTA, FQGNSA. The CDR3, as DNA: TGTGCCAGCAGCTCCTCGCGGGTCGACGGGGAGCTGTTTTTT. Translation: CASSSSRVDGELFF.

The rearrangement uses TRBV29-1 and TRBJ2-5; TRBD2 matches at 9 bases. Germline CDR1 and CDR2: SQVTM and ANQGSEA. Trimming removed 4 bases from V and 2 bases from J; junction bases left unmatched: 8. The CDR3 covers 15 residues. CDR3 coding DNA: TGCAGCGTTGGGGTAGCGGGGGCCGCACAAGAGACCCAGTACTTC. Protein sequence: CSVGVAGAAQETQYF.

Notes on this clone: An end of the junction differs from the germline gene, which may be a read error. The V call is TRBV7-2, the J call TRBJ2-1; 8 nucleotides match TRBD2. The length of the CDR3 is 15 residues. Per the germline V gene, CDR1 is SGHTA and CDR2 is FQGNSA. This CDR3 is CASSSVAGPYNGQFF. CDR3 DNA sequence: TGTGCCAGCAGCTCCGTAGCGGGGCCTTACAATGGGCAGTTCTTC. Full variable domain (remainder filled in from reference TRBV7-2 and TRBJ2-1): GAGVSQSPSNKVTEKGKDVELRCDPISGHTALYWYRQSLGQGLEFLIYFQGNSAPDKSGLPSDRFSAERTGGSVSTLTIQRTQQEDSAVYLCASSSVAGPYNGQFFGPGTRLTVL.

The J gene is TRBJ1-1, the V gene TRBV29-1; 10 bases are shared with TRBD1. There are 15 residues in the CDR3. V shed 7 bases and J 4 bases; nucleotides not matched to a gene: 12. Germline loops: CDR1 SQVTM, CDR2 ANQGSEA. As DNA, the CDR3 is TGCAGCGCGAACCCCGGCGGACAGGGGGGCACTGAAGCTTTCTTT. It specifies CSANPGGQGGTEAFF.

This clone was picked up a small number of times. The chain recombines TRBV29-1 with TRBJ2-2, with a possible D match to TRBD1 (6 bases). V was shortened by 7 bases and J by 5 bases, with 14 bases between the two germline ends. CDR1 is SQVTM and CDR2 is ANQGSEA in the germline V gene. CDR3 size: 13 residues. CDR3 protein: CSAKNTGTGELFF. CDR3 sequence (DNA): TGCAGCGCTAAAAATACAGGGACCGGGGAGCTGTTTTTT.

The chain recombines TRBV7-8 with TRBJ1-4, with 7 nucleotides matching TRBD1. The CDR3 sequence is 14 residues long. Per the germline V gene, CDR1 is SGHVS and CDR2 is FQNEAQ. The junction had 7 bases not matched to a gene; V was cut back by 4 bases and J by 8 bases. DNA of the CDR3: TGTGCCAGCAGCTCCACAGGGGCCGGAGAAAAACTGTTTTTT. Translation: CASSSTGAGEKLFF.

V usage is TRBV25-1 and J usage is TRBJ2-1; TRBD1 matches 7 bases. The germline CDR1 and CDR2 sequences are MGHDK and SYGVNS. The ends lost 5 bases at V and 2 bases at J; junction bases unmatched: 6. CDR3 length equals 15 residues. CDR3 amino acids: CASSLLGGAYNEQFF. CDR3 nucleotide sequence: TGTGCCAGCAGTCTGTTAGGGGGCGCCTACAATGAGCAGTTCTTC.

This clone has just one count. This rearrangement joins TRBV4-2 to TRBJ1-3; D possibly corresponds to TRBD1 (5 bases). Germline CDR1 is LGHNA and CDR2 is YNFKEQ. The CDR3 is 15 amino acids. The ends were cut back, 4 bases at V and 2 bases at J, with 12 bases in the middle. CDR3 sequence: CASSRKQDAGNTIYF. DNA of the CDR3: TGTGCCAGCAGCCGAAAACAGGACGCTGGAAACACCATATATTTT.

This clone was picked up many times. The CDR3 loop reads CAIRSRQDNSPLHF. CDR3 nucleotides: TGTGCCATCAGGTCGAGACAGGATAATTCACCCCTCCACTTT. The chain employs TRBV10-3 and TRBJ1-6; possible D gene TRBD1, 6 bases. In germline, CDR1 is ENHRY, CDR2 SYGVKD. This CDR3 is built from 14 residues. The V gene lost 6 bases and the J gene lost 5 bases, with 11 bases spanning the gap.

V and J are TRBV6-5 and TRBJ2-1; perhaps TRBD1 as D (6 bases). Germline lookup yields CDR1 MNHEY and CDR2 SVGAGI. V was cut by 4 bases and J by 8 bases, with 18 bases left in between. The CDR3 sequence is 15 residues long. The DNA of the CDR3 is TGTGCCAGCAGTTTACAGGGATATGTTTTCGATGAGCAGTTCTTC. It encodes CASSLQGYVFDEQFF.

The chain links TRBV27 to TRBJ1-1; D unresolved. CDR3 length equals 14 residues. The germline V gene has CDR1 MNHEY and CDR2 SMNVEV (reference sequence). V was clipped by 2 bases and J by 2 bases, with 9 bases between them. The CDR3 region is CASSLNEANTEAFF. The CDR3 DNA is TGTGCCAGCAGTTTAAATGAGGCAAACACTGAAGCTTTCTTT.

This clone occurred a few times. The V gene is TRBV4-3, the J gene TRBJ2-5; 10 bases fit TRBD1. CDR1 is LGHNA, CDR2 YSLEER, per germline. V shed 0 bases and J 5 bases; nucleotides not matched to a gene: 9. The CDR3 has 17 amino acids. As DNA, the CDR3 is TGCGCCAGCAGCCAAGATGCGAGACAGGGGGCCATGGAGACCCAGTACTTC. It codes for CASSQDARQGAMETQYF.

In its sample, this clone was seen a few times. For the CDR3, the DNA is TGTGCCTTGGTCAAAGCCCAGGGGTACACCGGGGAGCTGTTTTTT. This translates into CALVKAQGYTGELFF. This rearrangement joins TRBV30 to TRBJ2-2, with D perhaps TRBD1 (6 bases). V was shortened by 7 bases and J by 3 bases, with 18 bases between the two germline ends. The CDR3 extends over 15 amino acids. The germline V gene has CDR1 GTSNPN and CDR2 SVGIG (reference sequence).

The chain couples TRBV15 to TRBJ1-1; D is perhaps TRBD1 (6 bases). Germline V lookup: CDR1 LNHNV, CDR2 YYDKDF (reference sequence). V gave up 7 bases and J gave up 4 bases, with 16 bases separating them. The CDR3 covers 14 residues. The CDR3 region has the DNA TGTGCCACCACACCCACAGGGTTTAGCACTGAAGCTTTCTTT. Its translation is CATTPTGFSTEAFF.